This entry describes one TCR beta chain. The target antigen is unknown. This record comes from a study of cytomegalovirus exposure and HLA in healthy donors. Study-level background: Among the approximately 410 genotyped donors, 65% to 85% were placed in the Caucasian-associated ancestry cluster.

Both 60 Vbeta primers and 13 Jbeta primers went into the PCR. Clones were sequenced by immunoSEQ multiplex PCR, and TCRdb holds only the in-frame ones, with some missing. The profile covers approximately 160,000 clones, with around 67% appearing a single time and 3.5% to 5% taken by the ten largest. Study outcomes and limitations: Most TCR sequences were seen very rarely across donors, but some public TCRs occurred in many. Accounts indicate the classifier identified cytomegalovirus status with strong specificity and sensitivity.

The sequence was obtained from a woman younger than 30 in good health and CMV-seropositive. Sequencing was performed on PBMCs.

The CDR3 DNA is TGTGCCACCAGCAGGGACTTCGCCGAGCAGTACTTC. The encoded protein is CATSRDFAEQYF. V is TRBV15 and J is TRBJ2-5; perhaps TRBD2 as D (5 bases). The J call is doubtful: the DNA matches TRBJ2-7 better. The germline gives CDR1 LNHNV, CDR2 YYDKDF (reference sequence). CDR3 length: 12 residues.